This T cell receptor beta chain was captured in a study of regulatory T cells in long-lasting Graves disease. This CDR3 is built from 17 residues. From germline, CDR1 is SEHNR and CDR2 FQNEAQ (reference sequence). The time point was: newly diagnosed GD, antithyroid drugs for less than 3 months. PBMC-extracted RNA yielded the TCR library. Both iRepertoire HTBI primers and Arm-PCR of CDR3 regions were used to build the TCR beta libraries. TCRdb reprocessed the multiplex PCR reads via MiXCR and lists one record per CDR3 protein. The sample holds about 360,000 distinct CDR3 sequences, around 16% seen once. Worth noting for this clonotype: With a much larger clone just one base away, this may be a read error.

This sample also appeared in a second study, on T cells in Graves' hyperthyroidism and ophthalmopathy.

This chain uses TRBV7-9 with TRBJ2-1; TRBD2 might be the D (6 bases). This sequence originates from a woman under 30 with Graves disease. This sample comprised peripheral blood mononuclear cells (PBMCs), obtained at new diagnosis, from a patient treated with antithyroid drugs. This CDR3 is CASSISTSPGDYKEQFF. CDR3 coding DNA: TGTGCCAGCAGCATATCAACTAGCCCGGGAGACTACAAGGAGCAGTTCTTC. Combining the CDR3 with reference TRBV7-9 and TRBJ2-1 gives the whole variable domain DTGVSQNPRHKITKRGQNVTFRCDPISEHNRLYWYRQTLGQGPEFLTYFQNEAQLEKSRLLSDRFSAERPKGSFSTLEIQRTEQGDSAMYLCASSISTSPGDYKEQFFGPGTRLTVL.